One and the same sample provided the 20 T cell receptor beta chains below, sequenced in a study of shared clonotypes between healthy human individuals. The method was immunoSEQ multiplex PCR; TCRdb's version includes in-frame clones alone and lacks a portion of them. Of 2 million to 2.5 million clones in the sample, 85% to 95% were seen once. The sequenced material came from naive CD4+ T cells from PBMCs. Sample subset: CD45RA+ positively selected. These receptors were collected from a man aged 18 to 29 in good health. Some clones in this sample may be carry-over from other donors' samples.

V gene TRBV30 combines with J gene TRBJ2-7; D may be TRBD1 (5 bases). The V gene's germline CDR1 is GTSNPN and CDR2 SVGIG (reference sequence). The CDR3 runs to 13 residues. V dropped 5 bases and J dropped 0 bases, with 11 bases sitting between them. The CDR3 region is CAWRQLSSYEQYF. CDR3 in DNA: TGTGCCTGGCGACAGCTATCCTCCTACGAGCAGTACTTC.

This chain links TRBV5-1 with TRBJ1-4; 10 positions match TRBD1. CDR1 is SGHRS, CDR2 YFSETQ, per germline. The J segment lost 8 bases and the V segment lost 3 bases, leaving 7 bases of the junction unmatched. The CDR3 runs 15 residues. The CDR3 region is CASSSAGTGEEKLFF. The CDR3 DNA is TGCGCCAGCAGCTCTGCTGGGACAGGGGAGGAAAAACTGTTTTTT.

V is TRBV6-1 and J is TRBJ2-3; tentatively, D is TRBD1 or TRBD2 (6 bases each). The CDR3 contains 15 residues. From germline, CDR1 is MNHNS and CDR2 SASEGT. V lost 3 bases and J 1 base, leaving 11 bases between the germline ends. CDR3 protein: CASSDGGLGTDTQYF. In DNA, the CDR3 is TGTGCCAGCAGTGATGGGGGGCTCGGCACAGATACGCAGTATTTT.

V and J are TRBV4-2 and TRBJ1-4; D possibly corresponds to TRBD1 (5 bases). The V gene's germline CDR1 is LGHNA and CDR2 YNFKEQ. This CDR3 is 15 amino acids long. Trimming took off 1 base at V and 3 bases at J, with 9 bases between the two ends. The CDR3 loop reads CASSQGYRPNEKLFF. The CDR3 DNA reads as TGTGCCAGCAGCCAAGGATACAGGCCTAATGAAAAACTGTTTTTT.

This clone showed up just once. The chain combines TRBV5-1 with TRBJ2-1; 8 bases line up with TRBD2. Germline CDR1 SGHRS, CDR2 YFSETQ. Germline trimming cut 0 bases from V and 4 bases from J; bases unmatched to any gene: 9. The CDR3 extends over 17 amino acids. Here the CDR3 DNA reads TGCGCCAGCAGCTTGGTAGCTGGAGCGGGAGTATACAATGAGCAGTTCTTC. Its translation is CASSLVAGAGVYNEQFF.

The rearrangement links TRBV5-6 to TRBJ1-2; no firm D call. The germline CDR1 and CDR2 sequences are SGHDT and YYEEEE. The ends were cut back, 4 bases at V and 1 base at J, with 8 bases in the middle. The CDR3 runs to 13 residues. The CDR3, as DNA: TGTGCCAGCAGCATGGACGGTAACTATGGCTACACCTTC. Translating gives CASSMDGNYGYTF. Full variable domain (remainder filled in from reference TRBV5-6 and TRBJ1-2): DAGVTQSPTHLIKTRGQQVTLRCSPKSGHDTVSWYQQALGQGPQFIFQYYEEEERQRGNFPDRFSGHQFPNYSSELNVNALLLGDSALYLCASSMDGNYGYTFGSGTRLTVV.

The chain carries TRBV7-8 and TRBJ2-3, with TRBD2 identical over 10 bases. Germline trimming cut 1 base from V and 7 bases from J; bases unmatched to any gene: 5. The CDR3 runs to 15 residues. Germline CDR1 SGHVS, CDR2 FQNEAQ. The CDR3 nucleotides are TGTGCCAGCAGCTTAGAGCGGGAGGGCCTGTATACGCAGTATTTT. This translates into CASSLEREGLYTQYF.

Comment on this clone: Other DNA sequences of this sample code for an identical CDR3. This chain connects TRBV18 to TRBJ2-3; 7 bases agree with TRBD2. The CDR3 runs 16 residues. CDR1 is KGHSH, CDR2 LQKENI, per germline. After removal of 0 bases from V and 0 bases from J, the junction contained 3 bases not matched to a gene. CDR3 DNA sequence: TGTGCCAGCTCACCACCGGGGGGGTCTAGCACAGATACGCAGTATTTT. Translated, it gives CASSPPGGSSTDTQYF.

The genes are TRBV4-2 and TRBJ2-5, with D perhaps matching TRBD2 (5 bases). The germline gives CDR1 LGHNA, CDR2 YNFKEQ. The CDR3 runs to 15 residues. V gave up 0 bases and J gave up 2 bases, with 10 bases separating them. This CDR3 reads CASSQDRRGQETQYF. The CDR3 DNA follows: TGTGCCAGCAGCCAAGATCGGAGAGGGCAAGAGACCCAGTACTTC.

V usage is TRBV5-1 and J usage is TRBJ1-1; D remains unclear. Germline V gene lookup returns CDR1 SGHRS and CDR2 YFSETQ. The CDR3 is 15 residues long. V shed 0 bases and J shed 4 bases, with 13 bases lying between them. CDR3 residues: CASSLETSGGTEAFF. CDR3 nucleotides: TGCGCCAGCAGCTTGGAGACGTCCGGCGGCACTGAAGCTTTCTTT.

The V and J genes are TRBV28 and TRBJ1-1; D is uncertain. The CDR3 contains 17 residues. Germline V gives CDR1 MDHEN, CDR2 SYDVKM. The germline V and J ends were trimmed by 2 bases and 0 bases, with 16 bases remaining between them. The CDR3 DNA reads as TGTGCCAGCAGTTTAATGACACCCCTGGATATGAACACTGAAGCTTTCTTT. Amino acid sequence: CASSLMTPLDMNTEAFF.

The V gene is TRBV14, the J gene TRBJ2-5; TRBD1 might be the D (5 bases). Germline assignment: CDR1 SGHDN and CDR2 FVKESK. The V gene lost 3 bases and the J gene lost 2 bases, with 10 bases spanning the gap. The CDR3 loop spans 14 amino acids. CDR3 sequence: CASSHQGWQETQYF. The CDR3 DNA reads TGTGCCAGCAGCCACCAGGGTTGGCAAGAGACCCAGTACTTC.

V is TRBV4-2 and J is TRBJ2-3; D is unclear. Germline lookup yields CDR1 LGHNA and CDR2 YNFKEQ. V was cut by 3 bases and J by 10 bases, with 20 bases left in between. This CDR3 spans 15 amino acids. CDR3 loop: CASSQAGRPESSQYF. In nucleotides, the CDR3 is TGTGCCAGCAGCCAGGCCGGACGGCCCGAGAGTTCGCAGTATTTT.

The chain recombines TRBV27 with TRBJ2-7; D gene unclear. The germline CDR1 and CDR2 sequences are MNHEY and SMNVEV (reference sequence). The CDR3 consists of 13 residues. Trimming stripped 5 bases from V and 3 bases from J, with 11 bases between. CDR3 loop: CASSLTHIYEQYF. DNA for the CDR3: TGTGCCAGCAGTCTTACGCACATCTACGAGCAGTACTTC.

This clone was counted a few times. The genes are TRBV30 and TRBJ2-1, with D possibly matching TRBD2 (6 bases). Germline CDR1 GTSNPN, CDR2 SVGIG (reference sequence). The CDR3 length is 13 residues. The V and J ends lost 1 base and 9 bases respectively, with 13 bases between them. The CDR3 DNA reads TGTGCCTGGAGTGAGACTAGTTTGGTTGAGCAGTTCTTC. Translated: CAWSETSLVEQFF.

Details on this clone: Other DNA sequences in the sample encode the same CDR3. The rearrangement links TRBV7-9 to TRBJ2-7; TRBD1 matches 8 bases. V lost 3 bases to trimming and J lost 3 bases; unmatched junction nucleotides: 4. This CDR3 spans 14 amino acids. CDR1 is SEHNR and CDR2 is FQNEAQ in the germline V gene (reference sequence). The CDR3 bases are TGTGCCAGCAGCTTCGACAGGGGCAGCTACGAGCAGTACTTC. Its translation: CASSFDRGSYEQYF.

About this clone itself: Additional DNA sequences in this sample encode the identical CDR3. V and J are TRBV18 and TRBJ1-5; 8 nucleotides match TRBD1. Germline V CDR1 and CDR2: KGHSH, LQKENI. J was trimmed by 4 bases and V by 2 bases; bases with no gene match: 1. This CDR3 is 14 amino acids long. CDR3 residues: CASSPGQGNQPQHF. CDR3 in DNA: TGTGCCAGCTCACCAGGACAGGGAAATCAGCCCCAGCATTTT.

The chain couples TRBV6-1 to TRBJ2-7, with 9 bases identical to TRBD2. Germline values: CDR1 MNHNS, CDR2 SASEGT. V lost 0 bases and J lost 5; bases outside the gene matches: 5. The CDR3 totals 15 residues. The CDR3 spells CASSEARGGADEQYF. The CDR3 coding sequence is TGTGCCAGCAGTGAAGCGCGGGGGGGCGCCGACGAGCAGTACTTC.

The chain employs TRBV6-1 and TRBJ1-3; 7 bases fit TRBD1. The junction had 6 bases not matched to a gene; V was cut back by 4 bases and J by 0 bases. In germline, CDR1 is MNHNS, CDR2 SASEGT. This CDR3 has 16 amino acids. Here the CDR3 reads CASSAPGQRSGNTIYF. In DNA, the CDR3 is TGTGCCAGCAGTGCCCCGGGACAGCGCTCTGGAAACACCATATATTTT.

Concerning this clone: The sample contains more than one DNA sequence encoding this CDR3. The rearrangement uses TRBV9 and TRBJ2-1, with TRBD1 matching over 8 bases. Trimming cost V 0 bases and J 4 bases; bases outside gene matches: 3. CDR1 and CDR2 from the germline V gene are SGDLS and YYNGEE. The CDR3 runs to 15 residues. CDR3 sequence: CASSVEGTGYNEQFF. CDR3 in DNA: TGTGCCAGCAGCGTAGAGGGGACAGGTTACAATGAGCAGTTCTTC.